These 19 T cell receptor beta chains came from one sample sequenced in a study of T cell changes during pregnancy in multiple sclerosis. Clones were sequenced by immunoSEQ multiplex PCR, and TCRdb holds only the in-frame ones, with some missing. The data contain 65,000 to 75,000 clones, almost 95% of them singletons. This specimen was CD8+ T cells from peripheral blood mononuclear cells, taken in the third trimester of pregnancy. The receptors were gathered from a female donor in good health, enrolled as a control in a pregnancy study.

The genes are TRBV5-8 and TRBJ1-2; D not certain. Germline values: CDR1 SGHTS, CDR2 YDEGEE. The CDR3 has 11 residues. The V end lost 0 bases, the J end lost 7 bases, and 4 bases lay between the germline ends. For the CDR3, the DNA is TGTGCCAGCAGCTTGGCCCTTGGCTACACCTTC. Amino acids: CASSLALGYTF.

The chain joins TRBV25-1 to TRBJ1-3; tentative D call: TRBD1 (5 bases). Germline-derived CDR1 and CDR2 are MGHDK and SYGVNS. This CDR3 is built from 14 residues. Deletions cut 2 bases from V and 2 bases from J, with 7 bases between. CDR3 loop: CASSEPGAGNTIYF. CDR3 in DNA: TGTGCCAGCAGTGAACCGGGGGCTGGAAACACCATATATTTT.

CDR3 in DNA: TGTGCCAGCAGTGAAGCTAGCGGGGGGGCCAATGAGCAGTTCTTC. The encoded protein is CASSEASGGANEQFF. The V call is TRBV6-1, the J call TRBJ2-1; 11 bases align to TRBD2. The CDR3 contains 15 residues. Germline V gives CDR1 MNHNS, CDR2 SASEGT. V lost 0 bases to trimming and J lost 6 bases; unmatched junction nucleotides: 1.

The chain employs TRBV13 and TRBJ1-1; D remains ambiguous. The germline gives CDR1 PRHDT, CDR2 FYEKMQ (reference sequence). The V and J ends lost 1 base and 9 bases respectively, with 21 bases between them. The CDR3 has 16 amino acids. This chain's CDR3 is CASSLDGSTGLNKAFF. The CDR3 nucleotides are TGTGCCAGCAGCTTAGACGGTTCGACGGGGTTGAATAAAGCTTTCTTT.

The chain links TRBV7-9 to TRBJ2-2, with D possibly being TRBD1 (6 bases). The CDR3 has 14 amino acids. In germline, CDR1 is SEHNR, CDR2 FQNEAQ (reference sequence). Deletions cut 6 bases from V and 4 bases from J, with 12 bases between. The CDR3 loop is CASSPGVRTGELFF. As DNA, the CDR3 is TGTGCCAGCAGTCCAGGGGTACGCACCGGGGAGCTGTTTTTT.

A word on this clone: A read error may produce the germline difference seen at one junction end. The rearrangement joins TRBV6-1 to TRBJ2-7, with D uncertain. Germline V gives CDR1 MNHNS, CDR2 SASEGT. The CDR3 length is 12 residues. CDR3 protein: CASSEAGSYWNF. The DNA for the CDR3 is TGTGCCAGCAGTGAAGCCGGTAGCTACTGGAACTTC.

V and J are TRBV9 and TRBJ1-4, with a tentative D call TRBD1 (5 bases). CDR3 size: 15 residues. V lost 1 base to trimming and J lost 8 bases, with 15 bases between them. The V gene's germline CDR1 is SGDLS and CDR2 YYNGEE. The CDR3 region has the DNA TGTGCCAGCAGCGTACTGGGGGGGGGTGGCGAAAAACTGTTTTTT. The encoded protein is CASSVLGGGGEKLFF.

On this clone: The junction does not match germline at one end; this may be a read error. CDR3 residues: CASSFPAGTPLF. In nucleotides, the CDR3 is TGTGCCAGCAGTTTCCCCGCCGGGACTCCCTTGTTC. V is TRBV27 and J is TRBJ2-7; maybe TRBD2 (6 bases). CDR1 and CDR2 from the germline V gene are MNHEY and SMNVEV (reference sequence). This CDR3 is 12 amino acids long.

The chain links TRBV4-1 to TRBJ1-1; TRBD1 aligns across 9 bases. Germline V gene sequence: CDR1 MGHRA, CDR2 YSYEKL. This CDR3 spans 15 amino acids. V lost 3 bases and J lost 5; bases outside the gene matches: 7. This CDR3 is CASSHYRGHWTEAFF. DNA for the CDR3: TGCGCCAGCAGCCACTACAGGGGGCATTGGACTGAAGCTTTCTTT.

The chain's CDR3 is CASSPDFGGGPETQYF. CDR3 bases: TGTGCCAGCAGCCCCGATTTCGGGGGGGGGCCGGAGACCCAGTACTTC. The V call is TRBV7-3, the J call TRBJ2-5, with 8 bases aligning to TRBD2. Germline CDR1 reads SGHTA; CDR2 reads FQGTGA. J lost 5 bases, V lost 5 bases, and 13 bases had no gene match. The CDR3 runs 16 residues.

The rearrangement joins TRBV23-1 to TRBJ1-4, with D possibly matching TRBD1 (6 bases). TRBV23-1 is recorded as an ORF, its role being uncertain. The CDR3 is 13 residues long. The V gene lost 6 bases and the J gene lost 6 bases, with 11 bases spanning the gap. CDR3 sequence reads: CASSHRADEKLFF. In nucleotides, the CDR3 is TGCGCCAGCAGCCACAGGGCAGATGAAAAACTGTTTTTT.

CDR3 DNA: TGTGCCAGCAGCCAAGTCGAGCGAAACAATGAGCAGTTCTTC. Protein product: CASSQVERNNEQFF. The V and J genes are TRBV4-2 and TRBJ2-1; D not resolved. CDR3 length: 14 residues. The germline gives CDR1 LGHNA, CDR2 YNFKEQ. V gave up 1 base and J gave up 5 bases, with 9 bases separating them.

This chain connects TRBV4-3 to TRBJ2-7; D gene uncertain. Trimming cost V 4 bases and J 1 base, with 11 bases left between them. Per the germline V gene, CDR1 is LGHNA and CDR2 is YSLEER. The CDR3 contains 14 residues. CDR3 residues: CASSRHQLSYEQYF. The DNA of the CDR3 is TGCGCCAGCAGCCGACACCAGCTTTCCTACGAGCAGTACTTC.

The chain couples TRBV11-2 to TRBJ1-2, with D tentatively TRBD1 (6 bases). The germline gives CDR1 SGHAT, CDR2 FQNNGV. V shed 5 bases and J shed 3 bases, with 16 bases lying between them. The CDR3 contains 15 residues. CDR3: CASSIGPGVDYGYTF. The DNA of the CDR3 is TGTGCCAGCAGCATAGGTCCAGGGGTCGACTATGGCTACACCTTC.

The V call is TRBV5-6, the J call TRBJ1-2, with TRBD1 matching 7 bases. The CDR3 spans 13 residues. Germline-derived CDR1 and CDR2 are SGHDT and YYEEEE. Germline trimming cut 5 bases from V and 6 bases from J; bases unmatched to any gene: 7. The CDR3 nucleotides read TGTGCCAGCAGATTAGGGGGCGCCGATGGCTACACCTTC. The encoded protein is CASRLGGADGYTF. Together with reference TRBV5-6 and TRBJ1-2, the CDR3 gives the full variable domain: DAGVTQSPTHLIKTRGQQVTLRCSPKSGHDTVSWYQQALGQGPQFIFQYYEEEERQRGNFPDRFSGHQFPNYSSELNVNALLLGDSALYLCASRLGGADGYTFGSGTRLTVV.

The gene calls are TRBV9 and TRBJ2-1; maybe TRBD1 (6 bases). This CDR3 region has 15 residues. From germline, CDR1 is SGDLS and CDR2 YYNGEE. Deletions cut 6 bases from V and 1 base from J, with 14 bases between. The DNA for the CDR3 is TGTGCCAGCACTCAAGAGGGGGTATCCTACAATGAGCAGTTCTTC. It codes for CASTQEGVSYNEQFF.

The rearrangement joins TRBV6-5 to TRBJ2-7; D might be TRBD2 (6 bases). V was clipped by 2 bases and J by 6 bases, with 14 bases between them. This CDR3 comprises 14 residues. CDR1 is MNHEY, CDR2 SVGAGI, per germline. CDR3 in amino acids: CASSYTSWRGEQYF. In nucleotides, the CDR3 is TGTGCCAGCAGTTACACATCGTGGCGGGGCGAGCAGTACTTC.

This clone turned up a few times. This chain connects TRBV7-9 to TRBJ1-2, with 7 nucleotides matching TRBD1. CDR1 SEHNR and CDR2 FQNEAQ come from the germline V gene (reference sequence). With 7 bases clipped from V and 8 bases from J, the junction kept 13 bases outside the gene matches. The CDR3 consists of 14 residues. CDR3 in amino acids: CASKRQGSAGGYTF. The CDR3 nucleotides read TGTGCCAGCAAGAGACAGGGTTCAGCGGGCGGCTACACCTTC.

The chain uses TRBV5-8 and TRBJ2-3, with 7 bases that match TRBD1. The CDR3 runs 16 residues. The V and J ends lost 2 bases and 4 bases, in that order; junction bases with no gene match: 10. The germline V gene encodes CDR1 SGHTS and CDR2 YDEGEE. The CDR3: CASSFKQGNLPDTQYF. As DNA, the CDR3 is TGTGCCAGCAGCTTCAAACAGGGGAACCTCCCAGATACGCAGTATTTT.